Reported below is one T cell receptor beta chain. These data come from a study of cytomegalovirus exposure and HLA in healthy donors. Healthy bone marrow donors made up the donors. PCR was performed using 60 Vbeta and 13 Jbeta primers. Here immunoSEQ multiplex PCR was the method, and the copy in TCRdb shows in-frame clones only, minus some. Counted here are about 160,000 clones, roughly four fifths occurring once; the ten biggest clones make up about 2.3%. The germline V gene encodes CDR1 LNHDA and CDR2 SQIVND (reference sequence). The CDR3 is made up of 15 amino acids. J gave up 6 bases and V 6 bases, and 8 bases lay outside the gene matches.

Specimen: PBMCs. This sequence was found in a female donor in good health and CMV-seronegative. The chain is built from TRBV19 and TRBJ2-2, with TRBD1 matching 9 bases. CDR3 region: CASSAGTGFAGELFF. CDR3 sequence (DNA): TGTGCCAGTAGCGCGGGGACAGGGTTCGCCGGGGAGCTGTTTTTT.